Included here is one TCR beta chain sequence, with context. Using immunoSEQ multiplex PCR, the repertoire was profiled, and TCRdb retains in-frame clones only, with some absent. The data show 250,000 to 300,000 clones, 88% seen once. The CDR3 is 13 residues long. The junction had 2 bases not matched to a gene; V was cut back by 3 bases and J by 7 bases. The sample is drawn from a study of blood T cell repertoires in COVID-19. Study-level information: Sites in the United States, Italy and Spain provided acute and convalescent COVID-19 samples. The cDNA or gDNA used as material had been derived from T cells, B-cell-depleted T cells, or PBMCs.

The chain has TRBV12-3 or TRBV12-4 and TRBJ1-2, with 10 bases lining up with TRBD1. The clonotype was recovered from a young woman who had recovered from COVID-19. The sample was peripheral blood. Here the CDR3 reads CASSLTGGVGYTF. The CDR3 region has the DNA TGTGCCAGCAGTTTGACAGGGGGCGTTGGCTACACCTTC.